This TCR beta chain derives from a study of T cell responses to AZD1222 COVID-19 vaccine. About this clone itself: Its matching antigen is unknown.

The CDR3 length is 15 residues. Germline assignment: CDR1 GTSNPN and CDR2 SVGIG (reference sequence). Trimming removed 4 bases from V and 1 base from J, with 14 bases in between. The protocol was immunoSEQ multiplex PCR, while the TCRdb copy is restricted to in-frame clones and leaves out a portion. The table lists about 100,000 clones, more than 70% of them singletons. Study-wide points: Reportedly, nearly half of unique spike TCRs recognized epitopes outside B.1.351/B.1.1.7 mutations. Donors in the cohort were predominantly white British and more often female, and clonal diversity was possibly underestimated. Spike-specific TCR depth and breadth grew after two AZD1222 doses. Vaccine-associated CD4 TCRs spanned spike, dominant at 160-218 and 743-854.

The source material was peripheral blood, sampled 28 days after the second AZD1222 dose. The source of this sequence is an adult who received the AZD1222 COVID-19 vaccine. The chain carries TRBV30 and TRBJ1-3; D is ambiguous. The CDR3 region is CAWKGRVQSGNTIYF. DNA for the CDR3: TGTGCCTGGAAGGGAAGGGTCCAATCTGGAAACACCATATATTTT.